These 3 T cell receptor beta chains originate from one sample sequenced in a study of blood T cell repertoires in COVID-19 (dated by TCRdb to 2018 to 2020). The library was obtained by the immunoSEQ multiplex PCR assay. TCRdb took this table from immuneACCESS and kept in-frame rearrangements with V and J called. Such tables lack part of the clones; where checked against another copy, unresolved V genes explain under half of the gap, and the rest is unexplained. This sample comprises approximately 150,000 clones, about four fifths of them detected only once. The ten largest account for about 8.1% of the sample. Material for sequencing was peripheral blood. The receptors derive from a man aged 30 to 39 with COVID-19, enrolled during active disease.

CDR3 DNA: TGTGCCAGCAGCCCTTGGGACAGCAAAAATTCACCCCTCCACTTT. This encodes CASSPWDSKNSPLHF. The gene calls are TRBV28 and TRBJ1-6; 7 nucleotides align to TRBD1. The CDR3 totals 15 residues. The germline gives CDR1 MDHEN, CDR2 SYDVKM. The trim removed 6 bases at V and 7 bases at J, leaving 9 bases unmatched.

The DNA of the CDR3 is TGTGCCAGCAGCTTTGGACAATCGTGGACCGGGGAGCTGTTTTTT. Its translation is CASSFGQSWTGELFF. The chain recombines TRBV5-4 with TRBJ2-2; a weak D match, TRBD1 (5 bases). CDR1 and CDR2 from the germline V gene are SGHNT and YYREEE (reference sequence). This CDR3 region has 15 residues. Trimming cost V 2 bases and J 5 bases, with 13 bases left between them.

The CDR3 DNA sequence: TGTGCCAGCAGTCCGCGACTAGCGAACACCGGGGAGCTGTTTTTT. Translating it yields CASSPRLANTGELFF. The chain combines TRBV6-5 with TRBJ2-2; possible D gene TRBD2, 6 bases. V was shortened by 5 bases and J by 0 bases, with 10 bases between the two germline ends. CDR1 and CDR2 from the germline V gene are MNHEY and SVGAGI. The length of the CDR3 is 15 residues.